This T cell receptor (beta chain) was profiled in a study of CD8 T cells in Susac syndrome (dated by TCRdb to about 2019). Regarding the study in general: Of the Susac syndrome patients who were sequenced, eight were in clinical remission while six had clinically active disease. At the time of blood withdrawal, Susac syndrome patients were either therapy-naive, taking corticosteroids (with some also receiving IVIg), or on IVIg alone. The study used repertoire sequencing to test whether antigen drove CD8+ T cell activation and differentiation in Susac syndrome. The clonality of the CD8+ T cell repertoire was compared across over 10 healthy donors, roughly 14 Susac syndrome patients and fewer than 16 multiple sclerosis patients.

Overall study outcomes, separate from this receptor: The study acknowledged that relatively few individuals were included in the TCR sequencing and HLA analysis. In the total CD8+ and CD8+ TEMRA repertoires, 15 to 20 and five Susac-specific public clones, respectively, were identified. CD8+ repertoires in Susac syndrome showed clonal expansion, which was highest in CD8+ TEMRA cells and was greater in clinically active patients than in remitting patients.

RNA was extracted with the RNeasy kit and 0.5 to 1 ug was reverse transcribed using random hexamers. The immunoSEQ multiplex PCR assay, covering 54 Vbeta and 13 Jbeta segments, was used to amplify TCR beta CDR3 regions. Bias from PCR amplification was corrected by using a synthetic template baseline for primer optimization and for computational correction. On the authors' methods: Reads were annotated to V, D and J genes according to IMGT and were analyzed with immunoSEQ Analyzer, with only productive sequences retained. Clonality was computed as one minus Shannon entropy normalized by log2 of the number of productive unique sequences. For each patient and control, public and private clones were evaluated among the 100 most prevalent clones. Susac-specific clones were defined as absent from healthy and MS cohorts, roughly 1,100 published viral clones and other ImmuneACCESS disease sequences. TCRdb passed the public sequencing reads through fastp at Q25 and MiXCR, retaining productive beta sequences. Identical CDR3 protein sequences are pooled into one entry, listed with their most common genes and DNA. TCRdb, not the original authors, processed these V and J calls. In all, the sample holds roughly 25,000 distinct CDR3 sequences, and roughly 93% of those were seen once. Approximately 0.63% of the sample lies in the top ten.

The junction shows trimming of 5 bases on V and 0 bases on J, plus 16 bases between the germline ends. Including the terminal cysteine and phenylalanine, the CDR3 comprises 17 residues. The entry retains the CDR3 DNA only, 51 bases that are in frame from base 1. The germline V gene gives CDR1 as KGHDR and CDR2 as SFDVKD. High-throughput TCR beta sequencing profiled peripheral blood CD8+ and CD4+ T cells from healthy donors, Susac syndrome patients and multiple sclerosis patients. The Susac syndrome patients fulfilled recently defined diagnostic criteria for definite or probable disease. Bulk CD8+ and CD4+ T cells were purified by magnetic negative isolation, while CD8+ TEMRA cells were enriched using FACS. Blood was drawn into EDTA tubes, processed within 24 hours, and PBMCs were isolated by density gradient centrifugation. PBMCs intended for TCR sequencing were cryopreserved in liquid nitrogen and were subsequently thawed in a 37 degrees C water bath. The sorted or isolated CD4+, CD8+ and CD8+ TEMRA cells had a purity of 90% or higher.

In regard to this clonotype: Its antigen is not yet known. No qualities accompany the bases; no much larger clone lies one base away.

The TCR sequence derives from a human donor with Susac syndrome. The receptor chain draws on TRBV24-1 and TRBJ2-4; there is no confident call for the D gene. Sequencing used CD8+ T cells from PBMCs. The CDR3 corresponds to CATSAIDNELAKNIQYF. The DNA reads TGTGCCACCAGTGCCATCGATAACGAGCTAGCCAAAAACATTCAGTACTTC.